This is a list of T cell receptor beta chains from one sample in a study of neoadjuvant anti-PD-1 for oral cavity cancer. The table came from immunoSEQ multiplex PCR; TCRdb's copy has only in-frame clones and leaves some out. The table has some 71,000 clones, about 86% seen once; the top ten hold roughly 3.4%. The source material was PBMCs, sampled before nivolumab (anti-PD-1) treatment. These receptors all stem from a person aged 35-79 years with oral cavity squamous cell carcinoma. Both conserved end residues are part of each CDR3. D genes are given only for firm matches. Only some rows state a clone size, as once, few, many or a class for expanded clones.

d_gene	v_gene	abundance	j_gene	CDR3aa	CDR3nt
NA	TRBV15	NA	TRBJ1-6	CATSREWGGDSPLHF	TGTGCCACCAGCAGAGAGTGGGGGGGGGATTCACCCCTCCACTTT
NA	TRBV15	once	TRBJ2-7	CATSRRGYSYEQYF	TGTGCCACCAGCAGGCGAGGGTACTCCTACGAGCAGTACTTC
TRBD1	TRBV19	NA	TRBJ2-7	CASSIGQGTVEQYF	TGTGCCAGTAGTATAGGACAGGGGACAGTCGAGCAGTACTTC
NA	TRBV6-6	NA	TRBJ2-7	CASRLRTGSYEQYF	TGTGCCAGCCGACTCCGGACTGGCTCCTACGAGCAGTACTTC
NA	TRBV9	NA	TRBJ2-4	CASSVGRLTDIQYF	TGTGCCAGCAGCGTAGGCCGACTCACAGACATTCAGTACTTC
NA	TRBV6-1	once	TRBJ2-1	CASTLGPGAYNEQFF	TGTGCCAGCACCCTTGGCCCGGGGGCTTACAATGAGCAGTTCTTC
NA	TRBV5-1	NA	TRBJ2-3	CASSLSPGAAADTQYF	TGCGCCAGCAGCTTGAGTCCCGGGGCGGCGGCAGATACGCAGTATTTT
NA	TRBV7-3	NA	TRBJ2-2	CASSLNRPGNTGELFF	TGTGCCAGCAGCTTAAATAGGCCGGGAAACACCGGGGAGCTGTTTTTT
TRBD1	TRBV7-2	NA	TRBJ2-7	CASSFNRGYEQYF	TGTGCCAGCAGCTTCAACAGGGGATACGAGCAGTACTTC
NA	TRBV6-1	NA	TRBJ1-2	CASSPELANYGYTF	TGTGCCAGCAGCCCGGAGTTAGCTAACTATGGCTACACCTTC
NA	TRBV28	NA	TRBJ1-2	CASTIGQMLGYTF	TGTGCCAGCACCATAGGGCAAATGCTAGGCTACACCTTC
TRBD1	TRBV18	NA	TRBJ2-7	CASSSETGAAEQYF	TGTGCCAGCTCATCAGAGACAGGGGCCGCCGAGCAGTACTTC
NA	TRBV10-3	NA	TRBJ2-2	CAISDLGRRVESTGELFF	TGTGCCATCAGTGACCTGGGGCGCAGGGTAGAAAGCACCGGGGAGCTGTTTTTT
TRBD1	TRBV6-1	NA	TRBJ1-1	CASSEPGGRTEAFF	TGTGCCAGCAGTGAACCAGGGGGCAGGACTGAAGCTTTCTTT
NA	TRBV7-9	once	TRBJ2-7	CASSQPNSYEQYF	TGTGCCAGCAGCCAACCGAACTCCTACGAGCAGTACTTC
NA	TRBV6-4	NA	TRBJ2-3	CASSVLGEDTQYF	TGTGCCAGCAGTGTCCTGGGAGAAGATACGCAGTATTTT
NA	TRBV19	NA	TRBJ1-1	CASSPWTNTEAFF	TGTGCCAGTAGTCCCTGGACAAACACTGAAGCTTTCTTT
NA	TRBV10-2	NA	TRBJ1-1	CASSELGYWTNTEAFF	TGCGCCAGCAGTGAGTTGGGGTATTGGACGAACACTGAAGCTTTCTTT
NA	TRBV5-1	few	TRBJ1-2	CASSPAGNYGYTF	TGCGCCAGCAGCCCGGCGGGGAACTATGGCTACACCTTC
NA	TRBV5-6	NA	TRBJ2-2	CASTTVGELFF	TGTGCCAGCACCACCGTCGGGGAGCTGTTTTTT
NA	TRBV6-5	NA	TRBJ1-4	CASRPLLNSNEKLFF	TGTGCCAGCAGACCTTTGCTGAATTCTAATGAAAAACTGTTTTTT
TRBD1	TRBV28	few	TRBJ2-7	CASSPPPGQGISYEQYF	TGTGCCAGCAGCCCCCCCCCAGGACAGGGTATCTCCTACGAGCAGTACTTC